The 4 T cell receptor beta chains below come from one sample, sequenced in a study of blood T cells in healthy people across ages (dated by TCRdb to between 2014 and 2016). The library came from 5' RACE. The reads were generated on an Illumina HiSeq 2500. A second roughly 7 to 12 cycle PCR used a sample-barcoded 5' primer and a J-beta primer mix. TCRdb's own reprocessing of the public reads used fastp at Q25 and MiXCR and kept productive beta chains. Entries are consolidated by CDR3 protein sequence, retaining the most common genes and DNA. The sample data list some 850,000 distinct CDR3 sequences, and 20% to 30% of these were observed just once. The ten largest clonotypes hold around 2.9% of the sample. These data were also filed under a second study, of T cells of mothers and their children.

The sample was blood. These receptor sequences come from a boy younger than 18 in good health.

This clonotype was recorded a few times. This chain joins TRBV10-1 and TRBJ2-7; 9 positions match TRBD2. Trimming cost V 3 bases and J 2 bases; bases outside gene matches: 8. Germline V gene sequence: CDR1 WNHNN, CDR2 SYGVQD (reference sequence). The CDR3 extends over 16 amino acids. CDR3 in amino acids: CASSDFTTSGTYEQYF. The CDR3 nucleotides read TGCGCCAGCAGTGACTTCACGACTAGCGGAACCTACGAGCAGTACTTC.

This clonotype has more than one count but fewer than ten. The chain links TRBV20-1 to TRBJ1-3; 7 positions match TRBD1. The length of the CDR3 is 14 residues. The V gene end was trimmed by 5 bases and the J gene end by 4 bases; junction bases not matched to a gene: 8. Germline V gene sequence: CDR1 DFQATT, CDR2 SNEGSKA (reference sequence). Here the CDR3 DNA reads TGCAGTGCTCGAATGACAGGGACCGGAAACACCATATATTTT. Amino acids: CSARMTGTGNTIYF.

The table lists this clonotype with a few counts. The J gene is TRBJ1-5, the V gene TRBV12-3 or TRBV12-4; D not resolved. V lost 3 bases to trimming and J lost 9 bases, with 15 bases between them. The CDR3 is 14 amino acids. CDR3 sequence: CASSFRLWIMPQHF. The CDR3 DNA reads TGTGCCAGCAGTTTTCGCCTTTGGATTATGCCCCAGCATTTT.

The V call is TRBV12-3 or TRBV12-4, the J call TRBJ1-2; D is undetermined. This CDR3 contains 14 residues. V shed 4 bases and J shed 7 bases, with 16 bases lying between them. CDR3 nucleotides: TGTGCCAGCAGTTCGGAATGGACGAGGATTGGCTACACCTTC. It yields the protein CASSSEWTRIGYTF.